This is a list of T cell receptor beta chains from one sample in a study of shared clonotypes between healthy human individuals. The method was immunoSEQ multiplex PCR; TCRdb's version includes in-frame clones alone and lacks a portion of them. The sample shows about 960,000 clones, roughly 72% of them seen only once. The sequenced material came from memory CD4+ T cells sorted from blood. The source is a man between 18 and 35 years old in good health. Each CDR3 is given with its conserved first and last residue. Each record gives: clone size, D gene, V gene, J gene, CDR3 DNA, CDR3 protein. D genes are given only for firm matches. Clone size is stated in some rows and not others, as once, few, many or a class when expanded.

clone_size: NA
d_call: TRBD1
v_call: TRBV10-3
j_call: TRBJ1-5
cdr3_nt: TGTGCCGCCACTTCCGGGACAGATGTCAATCAGCCCCAGCATTTT
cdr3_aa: CAATSGTDVNQPQHF

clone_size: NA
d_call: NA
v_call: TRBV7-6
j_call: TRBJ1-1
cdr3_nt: TGTGCCAGCAGCTCGGGGGCTCTGGCTTTCTTT
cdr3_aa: CASSSGALAFF

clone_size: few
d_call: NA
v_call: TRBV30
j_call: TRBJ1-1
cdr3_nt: TGTGCCTGGAGCCGTGGGCCCTTAAACACTGAAGCTTTCTTT
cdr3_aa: CAWSRGPLNTEAFF

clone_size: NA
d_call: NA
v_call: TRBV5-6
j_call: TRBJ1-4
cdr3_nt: TGTGCCAGCAGCTCCACCGGGACCCAAGGGGAAAAACTGTTTTTT
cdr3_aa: CASSSTGTQGEKLFF

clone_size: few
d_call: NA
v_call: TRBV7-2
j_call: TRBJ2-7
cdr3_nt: TGTGCCAGCACCAAGGAGCGGAGCGAGCAGTACTTC
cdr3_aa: CASTKERSEQYF

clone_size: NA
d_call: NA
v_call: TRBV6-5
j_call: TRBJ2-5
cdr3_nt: TGTGCCAGCAGTCCCGGAGGGGGAAGGGAGACCCAGTACTTC
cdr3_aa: CASSPGGGRETQYF

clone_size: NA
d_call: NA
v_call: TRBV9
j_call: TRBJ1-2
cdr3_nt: TGTGCCAGCAGCGTAGGAAACGTCGCTAACTATGGCTACACCTTC
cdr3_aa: CASSVGNVANYGYTF

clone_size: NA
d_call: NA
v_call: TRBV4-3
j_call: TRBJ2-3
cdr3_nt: TGCGCCAGCAGCCAAGATTGGAGTGATACGCAGTATTTT
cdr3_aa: CASSQDWSDTQYF

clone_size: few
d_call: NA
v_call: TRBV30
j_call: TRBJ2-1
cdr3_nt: TGTGCCTGGAGCCCCTCCTCCTACAATGAGCAGTTCTTC
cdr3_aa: CAWSPSSYNEQFF

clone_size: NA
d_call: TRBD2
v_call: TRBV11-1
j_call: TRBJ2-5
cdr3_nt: TGTGCCAGCAGCTTATTACTAGCGGGGGGGCCGTCAAAGACCCAGTACTTC
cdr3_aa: CASSLLLAGGPSKTQYF

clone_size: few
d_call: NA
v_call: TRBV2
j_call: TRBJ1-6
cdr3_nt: TGTGCCAGCATGAAAGGGGCGAATAATTCACCCCTCCACTTT
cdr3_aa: CASMKGANNSPLHF

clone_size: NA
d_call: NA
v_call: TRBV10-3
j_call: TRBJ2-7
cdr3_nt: TGTGCCATCAATTCAAGGGGGGATGCTCCTTACGAGCAGTACTTC
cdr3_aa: CAINSRGDAPYEQYF

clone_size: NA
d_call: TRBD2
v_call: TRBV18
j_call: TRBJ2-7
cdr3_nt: TGTGCCAGCTCACCAGCTGCGGGGGGAAACGAGCAGTACTTC
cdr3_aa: CASSPAAGGNEQYF

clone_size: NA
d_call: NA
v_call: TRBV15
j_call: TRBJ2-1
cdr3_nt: TGTGCCACCAGCATCCTTGGGGACCCCATCAATGAGCAGTTCTTC
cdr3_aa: CATSILGDPINEQFF

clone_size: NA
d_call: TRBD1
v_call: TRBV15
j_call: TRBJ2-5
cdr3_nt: TGTGCCACCAGCAGAGATATGGGCAGGGGGACAGAGACCCAGTACTTC
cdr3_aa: CATSRDMGRGTETQYF

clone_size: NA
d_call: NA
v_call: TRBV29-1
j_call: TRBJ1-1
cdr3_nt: TGCAGCGTTACTAACACTGAAGCTTTCTTT
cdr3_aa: CSVTNTEAFF

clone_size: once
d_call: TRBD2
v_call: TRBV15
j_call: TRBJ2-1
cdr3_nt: TGTGCCACCAGCAGGCATCCGAGCCGCTCAAGCGGGGACCATGAGCAGTTCTTC
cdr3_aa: CATSRHPSRSSGDHEQFF

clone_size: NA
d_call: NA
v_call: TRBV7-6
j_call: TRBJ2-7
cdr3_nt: TGTGCCAGCAGCCCCCGGGACACCTCCTACGAGCAGTACTTC
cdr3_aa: CASSPRDTSYEQYF

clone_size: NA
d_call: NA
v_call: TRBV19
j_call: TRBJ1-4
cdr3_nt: TGTGCCAGTAGTACAAAACAAGCTGAAAAACTGTTTTTT
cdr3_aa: CASSTKQAEKLFF

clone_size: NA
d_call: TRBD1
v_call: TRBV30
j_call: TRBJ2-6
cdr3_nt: TGTGCCTTTGGACAGGGGCGCTCTGGGGCCAACGTCCTGACTTTC
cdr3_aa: CAFGQGRSGANVLTF

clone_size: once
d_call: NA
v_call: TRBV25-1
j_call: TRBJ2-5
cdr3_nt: TGTGCCAGCAGTGAATACCGGGGTTCGGAGACCCAGTACTTC
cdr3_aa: CASSEYRGSETQYF

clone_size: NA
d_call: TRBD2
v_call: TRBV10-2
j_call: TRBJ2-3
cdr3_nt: TGCGCCAGCAGTGATCGGGAGGCGAGCACAGATACGCAGTATTTT
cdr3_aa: CASSDREASTDTQYF

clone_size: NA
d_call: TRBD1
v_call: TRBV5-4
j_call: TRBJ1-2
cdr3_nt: TGTGCCAGCAGTTTGGTGACAGGGCCCTCGGATGGCTACACCTTC
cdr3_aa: CASSLVTGPSDGYTF

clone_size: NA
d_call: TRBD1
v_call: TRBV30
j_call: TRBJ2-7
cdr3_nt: TGTGCCTGGAGTGCCTTGACAGGGGGCGAGCAGTACTTC
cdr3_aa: CAWSALTGGEQYF

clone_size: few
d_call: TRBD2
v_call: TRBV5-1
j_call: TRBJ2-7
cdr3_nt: TGCGCCAGCAGCTGGGGACTAGCGGGGGCCTACGAGCAGTACTTC
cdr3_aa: CASSWGLAGAYEQYF

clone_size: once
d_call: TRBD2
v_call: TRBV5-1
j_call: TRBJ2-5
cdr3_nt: TGCGCCAGCAGCCCCGGTTCTAGCGGGAGGGTTGAGACCCAGTACTTC
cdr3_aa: CASSPGSSGRVETQYF

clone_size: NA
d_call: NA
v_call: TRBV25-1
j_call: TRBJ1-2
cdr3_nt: TGTGCCAGCAGTGAAGGGCCTTGGGGCTACACCTTC
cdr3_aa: CASSEGPWGYTF

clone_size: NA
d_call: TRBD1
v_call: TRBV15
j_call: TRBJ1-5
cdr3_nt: TGTGCCACCAGTAGGACAGGCGAGTACCCTCAGCCCCAGCATTTT
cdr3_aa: CATSRTGEYPQPQHF